The 21 T cell receptor beta chains listed next were all sequenced from one sample in a study of T cells after yellow fever vaccination. One entry per CDR3 protein, called by TCRdb with MiXCR from the 5' RACE reads. The sample yields some 340,000 distinct CDR3 sequences, about 4% seen once. The input for sequencing was PBMCs, taken 5 days after the yellow fever booster vaccination. The receptors here all came from a man aged 18-30 years who received the YFV17D yellow fever vaccine.

In its sample, this clonotype was seen a few times. This chain joins TRBV27 and TRBJ1-6; no clear D gene. In germline, CDR1 is MNHEY, CDR2 SMNVEV (reference sequence). The CDR3 consists of 16 residues. V was shortened by 5 bases and J by 6 bases, with 17 bases between the two germline ends. The CDR3 protein is CASSGYIDNSNSPLHF. The CDR3 coding sequence is TGTGCCAGCAGTGGATATATCGACAATAGTAATTCACCCCTCCACTTT.

This chain connects TRBV12-3 or TRBV12-4 to TRBJ1-4, with D possibly matching TRBD1 (5 bases). V lost 7 bases and J lost 5, with 17 bases in between. This CDR3 contains 15 residues. The CDR3 loop is CASTPGIRGNEKLFF. CDR3 coding DNA: TGTGCCAGCACCCCAGGAATTCGGGGCAATGAAAAACTGTTTTTT.

V usage is TRBV4-1 and J usage is TRBJ2-3; D remains unclear. Per the germline V gene, CDR1 is MGHRA and CDR2 is YSYEKL. Trimming stripped 0 bases from V and 2 bases from J, with 9 bases between. CDR3 length equals 15 residues. CDR3 DNA sequence: TGCGCCAGCAGCCAAGAGTCGGACGCCACAGATACGCAGTATTTT. Amino acid sequence: CASSQESDATDTQYF.

This clonotype was found a few times. The genes are TRBV7-6 and TRBJ2-5; 9 positions match TRBD1. The V segment lost 5 bases and the J segment 1 base; nucleotides outside the gene matches: 2. The germline CDR1 and CDR2 sequences are SGHVS and FNYEAQ. The CDR3 has 14 amino acids. In nucleotides, the CDR3 is TGTGCCAGCAGCGACAGGGGGTTCCAAGAGACCCAGTACTTC. Its protein is CASSDRGFQETQYF.

This clonotype was counted at least ten times. The chain recombines TRBV5-6 with TRBJ1-2; D is uncertain. With 3 bases removed from V and 5 bases from J, the gap between germline ends came to 8 bases. The CDR3 extends over 12 amino acids. The germline V gene has CDR1 SGHDT and CDR2 YYEEEE. The CDR3 bases are TGTGCCAGCAGCTCCGGTGGATATGGCTACACCTTC. Translating it yields CASSSGGYGYTF.

The chain combines TRBV19 with TRBJ2-7; D remains unclear. Germline V gene lookup returns CDR1 LNHDA and CDR2 SQIVND (reference sequence). The CDR3 length is 13 residues. V was shortened by 4 bases and J by 4 bases, with 11 bases between the two germline ends. The CDR3 reads CASSTRPEYEQYF. The DNA for the CDR3 is TGTGCCAGTAGTACCCGGCCTGAATACGAGCAGTACTTC.

This chain links TRBV10-3 with TRBJ2-5; 7 nucleotides line up with TRBD2. The CDR3 loop spans 14 amino acids. The junction had 7 bases not matched to a gene; V was cut back by 7 bases and J by 2 bases. CDR1 ENHRY and CDR2 SYGVKD come from the germline V gene. CDR3 in amino acids: CAIMQPSGQETQYF. CDR3 nucleotide sequence: TGTGCCATCATGCAGCCTAGCGGACAAGAGACCCAGTACTTC.

The chain is built from TRBV20-1 and TRBJ2-3; 13 bases line up with TRBD2. Losses at the gene ends were 1 base for V and 9 bases for J; bases not matched to a gene: 4. The V gene's germline CDR1 is DFQATT and CDR2 SNEGSKA (reference sequence). The CDR3 extends over 14 amino acids. The CDR3 here is CSARGTSGGHTQYF. DNA for the CDR3: TGCAGTGCTAGAGGGACTAGCGGGGGCCACACGCAGTATTTT.

This clonotype appeared many times. This rearrangement joins TRBV25-1 to TRBJ1-2; D is possibly TRBD1 (5 bases). Germline loops: CDR1 MGHDK, CDR2 SYGVNS. The CDR3 contains 14 residues. V was shortened by 2 bases and J by 4 bases, with 11 bases between the two germline ends. CDR3 residues: CASSEPNRPYGYTF. The DNA of the CDR3 is TGTGCCAGCAGTGAACCTAACAGGCCCTATGGCTACACCTTC.

V and J are TRBV12-3 or TRBV12-4 and TRBJ2-7; D unclear. The V end was cut by 6 bases, the J end by 1 base, with 10 bases between. CDR3 length: 13 amino acids. The DNA of the CDR3 is TGTGCCAGCAGGATTACAAGTTCCTACGAGCAGTACTTC. It yields the protein CASRITSSYEQYF.

This clonotype has just a few counts. The gene calls are TRBV6-2 or TRBV6-3 and TRBJ2-7; 8 nucleotides line up with TRBD2. This CDR3 is 12 amino acids long. Germline lookup yields CDR1 MNHEY and CDR2 SVGEGT. V dropped 6 bases and J dropped 2; count of bases not matched to a gene: 0. The CDR3 DNA reads as TGTGCCAGCAGGACTAGCGCCTACGAGCAGTACTTC. This gives the protein CASRTSAYEQYF.

The V and J genes are TRBV15 and TRBJ2-2; D remains unclear. Germline-derived CDR1 and CDR2 are LNHNV and YYDKDF (reference sequence). Trimming cost V 0 bases and J 3 bases, with 11 bases left between them. The CDR3 is 16 amino acids. As DNA, the CDR3 is TGTGCCACCAGCAGAGATCCACCCCCCTACACCGGGGAGCTGTTTTTT. This codes for CATSRDPPPYTGELFF.

In its sample, this clonotype was seen a few times. The chain carries TRBV15 and TRBJ2-2, with D hard to call. The germline gives CDR1 LNHNV, CDR2 YYDKDF (reference sequence). Deletions cut 6 bases from V and 7 bases from J, with 9 bases between. The CDR3 has 12 residues. CDR3: CATSGFGGELFF. In DNA, the CDR3 is TGTGCCACCAGTGGGTTTGGCGGGGAGCTGTTTTTT.

This clonotype was counted at least ten times. The V and J genes are TRBV5-1 and TRBJ1-2; 9 nucleotides agree with TRBD1. CDR1 and CDR2 (germline): SGHRS, YFSETQ. The CDR3 extends over 15 amino acids. V shed 4 bases, J shed 7 bases, and the junction held 11 bases outside the gene matches. CDR3 bases: TGCGCCAGCAGCACCGGGACAGGGCCTATGTCTGGCTACACCTTC. The encoded protein is CASSTGTGPMSGYTF.

The rearrangement links TRBV10-3 to TRBJ2-7; TRBD2 aligns across 8 bases. Trimming removed 6 bases from V and 0 bases from J; junction bases left unmatched: 4. This CDR3 contains 14 residues. Germline values: CDR1 ENHRY, CDR2 SYGVKD. Here the CDR3 DNA reads TGTGCCATCAGCGGCGGGGGGAACTCCTACGAGCAGTACGTC. It encodes CAISGGGNSYEQYV.

This CDR3 reads CSATGGGANVLTF. The CDR3 DNA is TGCAGTGCTACAGGGGGGGGGGCCAACGTCCTGACTTTC. This chain uses TRBV20-1 with TRBJ2-6; D is possibly TRBD1 (7 bases). The V gene lost 4 bases and the J gene lost 4 bases, with 8 bases spanning the gap. The CDR3 is made up of 13 amino acids. Per the germline V gene, CDR1 is DFQATT and CDR2 is SNEGSKA (reference sequence).

This chain joins TRBV24-1 and TRBJ1-5, with 7 bases that match TRBD1. Germline CDR1 KGHDR, CDR2 SFDVKD. The CDR3 is made up of 17 amino acids. With V trimmed by 2 bases and J by 2 bases, 8 bases remained unmatched. This CDR3 reads CATSDSAQGGGNQPQHF. The CDR3 region has the DNA TGTGCCACCAGTGATTCCGCCCAGGGGGGAGGCAATCAGCCCCAGCATTTT.

In this sample, this clonotype turned up many times. This chain joins TRBV4-3 and TRBJ1-4, with 9 bases that match TRBD1. CDR1 and CDR2 (germline): LGHNA, YSLEER. After removal of 4 bases from V and 8 bases from J, the junction contained 11 bases not matched to a gene. This CDR3 is built from 16 residues. The CDR3: CASSPGGTGLGEKLFF. CDR3 in DNA: TGCGCCAGCAGCCCAGGGGGGACAGGGCTAGGGGAAAAACTGTTTTTT.

This sequence joins TRBV7-8 and TRBJ1-3, with a tentative D call TRBD1 (5 bases). Trimming removed 2 bases from V and 0 bases from J, with 11 bases in between. The CDR3 runs to 16 residues. CDR1 and CDR2 from the germline V gene are SGHVS and FQNEAQ. The CDR3 loop is CASSLLGPGSGNTIYF. In nucleotides, the CDR3 is TGTGCCAGCAGCTTACTGGGACCGGGCTCTGGAAACACCATATATTTT.

The chain uses TRBV7-8 and TRBJ1-4; perhaps TRBD1 as D (5 bases). Trimming cost V 7 bases and J 1 base, with 19 bases left between them. Germline V gives CDR1 SGHVS, CDR2 FQNEAQ. This CDR3 spans 17 amino acids. Here the CDR3 DNA reads TGTGCCAGCACCCCCCTCAGGGCAGGAAGAACTAATGAAAAACTGTTTTTT. Encoded protein: CASTPLRAGRTNEKLFF.

The rearrangement links TRBV20-1 to TRBJ2-5, with D possibly called TRBD1 or TRBD2 (6 bases each). The CDR3 spans 17 residues. Trimming pared 0 bases from V and 5 bases from J, leaving 22 bases between. CDR1 is DFQATT and CDR2 is SNEGSKA in the germline V gene (reference sequence). The CDR3 is CSARDFGGHVQQETQYF. The CDR3 bases are TGCAGTGCTAGAGATTTTGGGGGGCACGTTCAACAGGAGACCCAGTACTTC.